The 27 T cell receptor beta chains in this list originate from one sample, sequenced in a study of blood T cell repertoires in COVID-19. Assay used: immunoSEQ multiplex PCR; TCRdb lists only in-frame clones, some missing. The top ten clones hold about 2.1% of a sample with some 250,000 clones, more than 75% of them seen once. Sequencing was done on a sample of PBMCs or T cells enriched from blood (not recorded which). The receptors shown here come from a woman aged 35 to 49 with acute COVID-19.

The V gene is TRBV27, the J gene TRBJ2-1, with D possibly matching TRBD2 (6 bases). Deletions cut 0 bases from V and 9 bases from J, with 9 bases between. Germline V gene sequence: CDR1 MNHEY, CDR2 SMNVEV (reference sequence). The CDR3 contains 13 residues. The DNA for the CDR3 is TGTGCCAGCAGTTTATCGATGGGGGGTGAGCAGTTCTTC. Translation gives CASSLSMGGEQFF.

This sequence joins TRBV6-5 and TRBJ1-2; 8 bases align to TRBD1. The CDR3 consists of 15 residues. Germline CDR1 and CDR2: MNHEY and SVGAGI. Germline trimming cut 7 bases from V and 0 bases from J; bases unmatched to any gene: 7. The CDR3 sequence: CASIRGQGPNYGYTF. CDR3 sequence (DNA): TGTGCCAGCATTCGAGGACAGGGACCTAACTATGGCTACACCTTC.

The V call is TRBV2, the J call TRBJ1-5; weak D call: TRBD1 (6 bases). The CDR3 extends over 14 amino acids. Deletions cut 5 bases from V and 3 bases from J, with 11 bases between. Germline CDR1 and CDR2: SNHLY and FYNNEI. CDR3 region: CASSPGQNNQPQHF. The CDR3 DNA follows: TGTGCCAGCAGTCCCGGACAGAACAATCAGCCCCAGCATTTT.

This clone has only one observation. The V call is TRBV19, the J call TRBJ2-3; TRBD1 aligns across 12 bases. This CDR3 is 17 amino acids long. Germline values: CDR1 LNHDA, CDR2 SQIVND (reference sequence). V gave up 1 base and J gave up 4 bases; unmatched junction bases: 6. Here the CDR3 reads CASSIGSGTGGSDTQYF. The CDR3 DNA is TGTGCCAGTAGTATAGGGTCCGGGACAGGGGGCTCAGATACGCAGTATTTT.

The chain uses TRBV27 and TRBJ2-7; 9 bases are shared with TRBD1. This CDR3 spans 15 amino acids. Germline V gene data show CDR1 as MNHEY and CDR2 as SMNVEV (reference sequence). The V and J ends lost 3 bases and 1 base, in that order; junction bases with no gene match: 4. CDR3: CASSFGGQGSYEQYF. CDR3 in DNA: TGTGCCAGCAGTTTTGGGGGACAGGGATCCTACGAGCAGTACTTC.

DNA for the CDR3: TGCACCAGCAGCCAAGAAGTCCCTAGCGGGAGGGGAAATGAGCAGTTCTTC. This gives the protein CTSSQEVPSGRGNEQFF. The rearrangement uses TRBV1 and TRBJ2-1; the table's D call of TRBD2 was not tested on the DNA. TRBV1 is reported as a pseudogene. The CDR3 runs to 17 residues.

The chain carries TRBV5-5 and TRBJ1-2; perhaps TRBD1 as D (6 bases). The germline CDR1 and CDR2 sequences are SGHKS and YYEKEE (reference sequence). Trimming stripped 6 bases from V and 0 bases from J, with 18 bases between. CDR3 length equals 16 residues. The CDR3 loop reads CASTSPLGTTNYGYTF. The CDR3 nucleotides read TGTGCCAGCACCTCACCCCTGGGGACAACTAACTATGGCTACACCTTC.

The chain has TRBV29-1 and TRBJ2-6, with D hard to call. The germline CDR1 and CDR2 sequences are SQVTM and ANQGSEA. The V end was cut by 0 bases, the J end by 4 bases, with 10 bases between. This CDR3 has 15 amino acids. DNA of the CDR3: TGCAGCGTTGAAGACAGGTTACGGGGGGCCAACGTCCTGACTTTC. It codes for CSVEDRLRGANVLTF.

This clone was counted once. This chain links TRBV18 with TRBJ1-1, with 10 nucleotides matching TRBD1. CDR3 size: 16 residues. Germline lookup yields CDR1 KGHSH and CDR2 LQKENI. The junction had 8 bases not matched to a gene; V was cut back by 2 bases and J by 5 bases. CDR3 amino acids: CASSPRFGTGETEAFF. DNA for the CDR3: TGTGCCAGCTCACCAAGGTTCGGGACAGGGGAAACTGAAGCTTTCTTT.

The chain uses TRBV24-1 and TRBJ1-5; D call uncertain. The length of the CDR3 is 16 residues. The germline gives CDR1 KGHDR, CDR2 SFDVKD. V was pared by 2 bases and J by 0 bases, with 10 bases between. This chain's CDR3 is CATSDSSGYSNQPQHF. As DNA, the CDR3 is TGTGCCACCAGTGATTCCTCAGGATATAGCAATCAGCCCCAGCATTTT.

V and J are TRBV9 and TRBJ1-2, with TRBD1 matching over 7 bases. In germline, CDR1 is SGDLS, CDR2 YYNGEE. The CDR3 has 12 residues. Unmatched junction bases numbered 4, after V lost 3 bases and J lost 8 bases. The CDR3 nucleotides are TGTGCCAGCAGCGCCACAGGGGCCGGCTACACCTTC. The encoded protein is CASSATGAGYTF.

This chain connects TRBV19 to TRBJ1-5; the D gene is possibly TRBD1 (6 bases). Germline V gives CDR1 LNHDA, CDR2 SQIVND (reference sequence). This CDR3 spans 16 amino acids. V shed 8 bases and J shed 5 bases, with 22 bases lying between them. The DNA for the CDR3 is TGTGCCAGTCAAACAAACGCGAACAGGGCATATCAGCCCCAGCATTTT. Protein product: CASQTNANRAYQPQHF.

The rearrangement links TRBV30 to TRBJ2-7; D is perhaps TRBD1 (5 bases). The CDR3 runs to 14 residues. Per germline, CDR1 GTSNPN and CDR2 SVGIG (reference sequence). The V and J ends lost 1 base and 2 bases respectively, with 12 bases between them. The CDR3 spells CAWSAVGVTYEQYF. The CDR3 DNA reads as TGTGCCTGGAGTGCGGTAGGGGTTACCTACGAGCAGTACTTC.

This chain connects TRBV7-9 to TRBJ2-1, with TRBD1 matching 7 bases. The CDR3 has 15 residues. With V trimmed by 1 base and J by 4 bases, 4 bases remained unmatched. Per germline, CDR1 SEHNR and CDR2 FQNEAQ (reference sequence). The CDR3 DNA reads as TGTGCCAGCAGCTTAGGGACAGGAGTTTACAATGAGCAGTTCTTC. Translated: CASSLGTGVYNEQFF. The full variable domain, rest sourced from reference TRBV7-9 and TRBJ2-1, is DTGVSQNPRHKITKRGQNVTFRCDPISEHNRLYWYRQTLGQGPEFLTYFQNEAQLEKSRLLSDRFSAERPKGSFSTLEIQRTEQGDSAMYLCASSLGTGVYNEQFFGPGTRLTVL.

The chain uses TRBV19 and TRBJ2-5; TRBD1 is a possible D gene (6 bases). The V end was cut by 3 bases, the J end by 5 bases, with 13 bases between. The CDR3 is 14 amino acids. CDR1 is LNHDA, CDR2 SQIVND, per germline (reference sequence). In nucleotides, the CDR3 is TGTGCCAGTAGTATTGGGGGCTCTAGGGAGACCCAGTACTTC. Translated: CASSIGGSRETQYF.

The chain recombines TRBV29-1 with TRBJ1-1; D may be TRBD1 (5 bases). Trimming shortened V by 1 base and J by 3 bases, and 15 bases separated the two germline ends. Germline values: CDR1 SQVTM, CDR2 ANQGSEA. This CDR3 contains 15 residues. The CDR3 protein is CSVEGGGTRDTEAFF. The CDR3 DNA reads as TGCAGCGTTGAAGGGGGGGGGACCCGGGACACTGAAGCTTTCTTT. Drawing the rest from reference TRBV29-1 and TRBJ1-1, the complete variable domain is SAVISQKPSRDICQRGTSLTIQCQVDSQVTMMFWYRQQPGQSLTLIATANQGSEATYESGFVIDKFPISRPNLTFSTLTVSNMSPEDSSIYLCSVEGGGTRDTEAFFGQGTRLTVV.

The chain combines TRBV7-2 with TRBJ1-1; 7 bases agree with TRBD1. The CDR3 spans 15 residues. Germline-derived CDR1 and CDR2 are SGHTA and FQGNSA. V lost 2 bases, J lost 3 bases, and 6 bases stayed unmatched. The CDR3 region is CASSLSLRGDTEAFF. Written as DNA, the CDR3 is TGTGCCAGCAGCTTAAGTCTCAGGGGGGACACTGAAGCTTTCTTT.

The chain is built from TRBV5-8 and TRBJ2-5; 7 bases match TRBD1. V gave up 3 bases and J gave up 2 bases; unmatched junction bases: 7. This CDR3 spans 15 amino acids. The germline gives CDR1 SGHTS, CDR2 YDEGEE. Here the CDR3 reads CASSWDSVFQETQYF. In nucleotides, the CDR3 is TGTGCCAGCAGCTGGGACAGCGTCTTTCAAGAGACCCAGTACTTC.

The chain uses TRBV6-1 and TRBJ1-4, with TRBD1 matching 7 bases. Germline lookup yields CDR1 MNHNS and CDR2 SASEGT. Trimming cost V 3 bases and J 7 bases; bases outside gene matches: 5. This CDR3 contains 14 residues. The CDR3 DNA reads as TGTGCCAGCAGTGACGACAGGGTCATTGAAAAACTGTTTTTT. This sequence encodes CASSDDRVIEKLFF.

CDR3 residues: CASSSGGESEDTQYF. Here the CDR3 DNA reads TGTGCCAGCAGTTCTGGGGGGGAGTCCGAAGATACGCAGTATTTT. The chain combines TRBV28 with TRBJ2-3; TRBD2 matches at 7 bases. With V trimmed by 4 bases and J by 5 bases, 9 bases remained unmatched. Germline CDR1 and CDR2: MDHEN and SYDVKM. This CDR3 has 15 amino acids.

The V call is TRBV7-2, the J call TRBJ1-1; no reliable D call. Trimming took 1 base from V and 2 from J, leaving 14 bases between them. This CDR3 has 16 amino acids. Germline V gives CDR1 SGHTA, CDR2 FQGNSA. The CDR3 is CASSLVSGRGNTEAFF. CDR3 DNA sequence: TGTGCCAGCAGCTTAGTATCCGGGCGGGGAAACACTGAAGCTTTCTTT.

This chain uses TRBV25-1 with TRBJ2-7, with 8 bases aligning to TRBD1. Germline loops: CDR1 MGHDK, CDR2 SYGVNS. This CDR3 is built from 15 residues. V lost 5 bases to trimming and J lost 2 bases; unmatched junction nucleotides: 8. For the CDR3, the DNA is TGTGCCAGCAGTCAGGCGGGACAGGCCGCCTACGAGCAGTACTTC. Translation: CASSQAGQAAYEQYF.

The chain uses TRBV11-2 and TRBJ2-1; D is possibly TRBD1 (7 bases). V lost 3 bases and J 8 bases, leaving 17 bases between the germline ends. The CDR3 has 15 residues. CDR1 is SGHAT and CDR2 is FQNNGV in the germline V gene. CDR3 loop: CASSFQGGKGDEQFF. In DNA form, the CDR3 reads TGTGCCAGCAGCTTCCAGGGGGGAAAAGGCGATGAGCAGTTCTTC.

Notes on this clone: This CDR3 is also generated by other DNA sequences in the sample. The V and J genes are TRBV3-1 (or the pseudogene TRBV3-2) and TRBJ2-2; D possibly corresponds to TRBD2 (5 bases). Trimming cost V 1 base and J 5 bases, with 8 bases left between them. CDR3 length: 14 residues. Germline CDR1 and CDR2: LGHDT and YNNKEL (reference sequence). CDR3: CASSQGGATGELFF. Written as DNA, the CDR3 is TGTGCCAGCAGCCAAGGGGGAGCGACCGGGGAGCTGTTTTTT.

This chain uses TRBV19 with TRBJ1-5; 7 nucleotides agree with TRBD1. Germline loops: CDR1 LNHDA, CDR2 SQIVND (reference sequence). The CDR3 extends over 17 amino acids. Trimming took 8 bases from V and 4 from J; bases not matched to a gene: 17. CDR3 bases: TGTGCCAGTGGCAATGCCTGGACAGGAAAAATGAATCAGCCCCAGCATTTT. Protein product: CASGNAWTGKMNQPQHF.

A remark on this clone: The DNA is omitted, as the CDR3 cannot be located on it reliably, and the CDR3 follows TCRdb's listing. V gene TRBV24-1 combines with J gene TRBJ2-1; TRBD1, the table's D call, was not compared with the DNA. Germline assignment: CDR1 KGHDR and CDR2 SFDVKD. The CDR3 length equals 13 residues, ends included. CDR3 sequence reads: CATSVPGDNEQFF.

This clone has a handful of counts. V and J are TRBV7-3 and TRBJ2-1; D perhaps matches TRBD2 (6 bases). The CDR3 sequence is 15 residues long. The germline V and J ends were trimmed by 5 bases and 7 bases, with 18 bases remaining between them. CDR1 SGHTA and CDR2 FQGTGA come from the germline V gene. The CDR3 protein is CASSPTGGPSNEQFF. CDR3 bases: TGTGCCAGCAGCCCTACCGGAGGGCCGAGTAATGAGCAGTTCTTC.